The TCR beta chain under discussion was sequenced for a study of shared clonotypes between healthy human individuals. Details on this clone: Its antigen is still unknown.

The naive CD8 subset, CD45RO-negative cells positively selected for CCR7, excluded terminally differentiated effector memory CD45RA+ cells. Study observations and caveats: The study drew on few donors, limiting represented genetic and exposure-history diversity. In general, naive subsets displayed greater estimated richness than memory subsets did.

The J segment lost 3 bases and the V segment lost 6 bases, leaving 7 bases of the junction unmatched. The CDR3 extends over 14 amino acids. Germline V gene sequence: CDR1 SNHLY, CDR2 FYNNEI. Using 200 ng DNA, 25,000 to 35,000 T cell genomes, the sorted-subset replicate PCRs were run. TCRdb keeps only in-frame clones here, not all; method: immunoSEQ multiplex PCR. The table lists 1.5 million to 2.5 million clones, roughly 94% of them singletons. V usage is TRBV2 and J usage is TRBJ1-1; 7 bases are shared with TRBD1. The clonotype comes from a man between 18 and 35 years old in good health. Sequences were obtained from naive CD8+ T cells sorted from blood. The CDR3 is CASRSGGADTEAFF. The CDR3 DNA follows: TGTGCCAGCAGATCAGGGGGGGCGGACACTGAAGCTTTCTTT.